The 3 T cell receptor beta chains presented below share a single source sample, sequenced in a study of radiotherapy plus CTLA-4 blockade in lung cancer. Data came from immunoSEQ multiplex PCR; TCRdb stores just in-frame clones and leaves some out. Here the sample spans tens of thousands of clones, about 72% being singletons. Specimen: peripheral blood, collected from a patient treated with radiotherapy plus ipilimumab. The receptors were sampled from a human donor with non-small cell lung cancer whose response to radiotherapy plus ipilimumab could not be evaluated. Some clones in this sample may be carry-over from other donors' samples.

The V gene is TRBV27, the J gene TRBJ2-7; 7 bases align to TRBD1. Germline CDR1 is MNHEY and CDR2 is SMNVEV (reference sequence). This CDR3 is 15 amino acids long. V lost 0 bases, J lost 6 bases, and 8 bases stayed unmatched. The CDR3 sequence is CASSLSWDRRGEQYF. The CDR3, as DNA: TGTGCCAGCAGTTTATCCTGGGACAGAAGAGGCGAGCAGTACTTC.

CDR3 DNA sequence: TGTGCCGGCACCCTGGTGCCAGCGGGCAGATACACCGGGGAGCTGTTTTTT. The encoded protein is CAGTLVPAGRYTGELFF. The rearrangement joins TRBV5-6 to TRBJ2-2, with TRBD2 as a possible D gene (6 bases). This CDR3 contains 17 residues. V lost 10 bases to trimming and J lost 3 bases, with 25 bases between them. Germline CDR1 is SGHDT and CDR2 is YYEEEE.

CDR3 in DNA: TGTGCCAGCAGTTTAAGACGACAGCCCCTATATGGCTACACCTTC. It is translated as CASSLRRQPLYGYTF. V and J are TRBV27 and TRBJ1-2; D perhaps matches TRBD1 (5 bases). Germline CDR1 MNHEY, CDR2 SMNVEV (reference sequence). This CDR3 is 15 amino acids long. V was shortened by 2 bases and J by 5 bases, with 15 bases between the two germline ends.